The clone carrying this T cell receptor beta chain was detected ten times or more. Trimming cost V 0 bases and J 8 bases, with 12 bases left between them. Looked up from germline, CDR1 is LGHDT and CDR2 is YNNKEL (reference sequence). The CDR3 is 14 residues long. The sample is drawn from a study of neurological immune-mediated disorders. In TCRdb, the 5' RACE reads were re-called with MiXCR into one record per CDR3 protein. The sample holds roughly 50,000 distinct CDR3 sequences, roughly 26% seen once. Material: PBMCs. The clonotype originates from a woman in her 70s in good health. The chain carries TRBV3-1 and TRBJ2-3; D possibly corresponds to TRBD2 (5 bases). CDR3: CASSQEGGRSTQYF. The CDR3 nucleotides are TGTGCCAGCAGCCAAGAAGGAGGCAGGTCTACGCAGTATTTT.